This T cell receptor (beta chain) was documented in a study of blood T cell repertoires in COVID-19. Study information: The study drew acute and convalescent COVID-19 samples from the United States, Italy and Spain. PBMCs, B-cell-depleted T cells, or T cells were the source of the cDNA or gDNA that made up the material.

Repertoires were generated with immunoSEQ multiplex PCR, while TCRdb's copy carries only in-frame clones and drops some. The data contain 250,000 to 300,000 clones, around 89% of them singletons. V trimming: 5 bases; J trimming: 0 bases; junction bases outside the gene matches: 7. Germline V gives CDR1 SNHLY, CDR2 FYNNEI. The CDR3 has 16 residues. The receptor was isolated from a woman between 35 and 50 years old who had recovered from COVID-19. The chain has TRBV2 and TRBJ1-3, with TRBD1 matching 7 bases. Sequences were obtained from peripheral blood. The CDR3 spells CASSNGQANSGNTIYF. CDR3 in DNA: TGTGCCAGCAGTAATGGACAGGCCAACTCTGGAAACACCATATATTTT.